This T cell receptor beta chain was recovered during a study of quantifying T cell responses using KT2 cells (dated by TCRdb to about 2017). Study-level background: RNA was DNase-treated and reverse transcribed with TCR alpha and beta constant-region primers, mostly using SuperScript III. Under optimum conditions, the T4 ligation step was estimated to exceed 8.5% efficiency. To avoid over-amplification, PCR2 was carried out as a SYBR Green qPCR and halted once a predetermined fluorescence threshold was reached.

The germline V gene provides CDR1 MNHNS and CDR2 SASEGT. From the cysteine through the phenylalanine, the CDR3 covers 13 amino acids. Only the CDR3 DNA stays, 39 bases, in frame from base 1. Trimming costs V 4 bases and J 4 bases, and their ends lie 11 bases apart. Study-wide conclusions, independent of this receptor: This TCR sequencing study did not compare the pipeline side by side with other TCR sequencing techniques. The numbers of KT2 alpha and beta sequences increased linearly with the number of input KT2 cells across several orders of magnitude. Saturation was seen in the detection of KT2 sequences when very high numbers of KT2 cells were spiked in. KT2 sequences were still detected at the lowest spike-in tested, roughly one KT2 cell per 100,000 PBMC.

Known numbers of KT2, a T cell clone whose TCR had been sequenced previously, were spiked into unfractionated PBMC to test the sensitivity and accuracy of the pipeline. A range of KT2-to-PBMC ratios was set up by mixing KT2 cells into a fixed number of PBMC. Of note for this clonotype: Its antigen target is currently unknown. Base qualities are not at hand, and no much larger clone is one base apart.

Preparation of the library involved UMI-ligation and nested PCR. Using T4 RNA ligase 1, a single-stranded oligonucleotide bearing the Illumina SP2 sequence plus a UMI was ligated onto the 3' end of the cDNA. PCR1 consisted of around 4 cycles (98 degrees C 15 s, 69 degrees C 30 s, 72 degrees C 40 s), and for the beta primer an equimolar mix of RC1.1 and RC1.2 was used to cover TRBC1 and TRBC2. From PCR2 onward, TCR alpha and beta chains were processed separately, with sample indices and Illumina adaptors added. The UMI, placed after an 8-base spacer, consisted of 12 random nucleotides arranged as two hexamers with a spacer between them. Libraries were sequenced on an Illumina MiSeq using v2 2x251 paired-end chemistry, with some 13 samples typically included per run. PhiX DNA was added at about 5-7.5% to each sequencing library so that diversity was increased. The authors' analysis ran thus. The raw reads were converted into FASTQ with bcl2fastq and then demultiplexed by dual indices with Demultiplexor. V and J genes were assigned by Decombinator through tag matching, with a single base-pair mismatch being allowed. UMIs were used by Collapsinator to correct both sequencing errors and frequency errors caused by PCR heterogeneity. CDR3Translator converted Decombinator identifiers into nucleotide sequence, translated that sequence into amino acids, and extracted CDR3 based on C- and N-terminal motifs. A cluster of KT2 sequences sharing one unique molecular identifier was counted as one distinct KT2 TCR. TCRdb trimmed the raw reads at Q25, called clones with MiXCR and kept productive beta chains. Entries that share a CDR3 protein sequence are merged under the most common genes and DNA. The V and J calls here are based on TCRdb, not the publication. The sample yields fewer than 50,000 distinct CDR3 sequences; approximately 15% were counted once. The ten biggest clones cover roughly 44% of the sample.

The chain is assembled from TRBV6-1 and TRBJ2-7, with TRBD2 perhaps the D gene, on 6 matching bases. This clonotype was sampled from a human donor. Sequenced input: PBMCs spiked with cells of the T cell clone KT2. This receptor has the CDR3 CASSVRDFYEQYF. The DNA sequence is as follows: TGTGCCAGCAGTGTCCGGGACTTTTACGAGCAGTACTTC.